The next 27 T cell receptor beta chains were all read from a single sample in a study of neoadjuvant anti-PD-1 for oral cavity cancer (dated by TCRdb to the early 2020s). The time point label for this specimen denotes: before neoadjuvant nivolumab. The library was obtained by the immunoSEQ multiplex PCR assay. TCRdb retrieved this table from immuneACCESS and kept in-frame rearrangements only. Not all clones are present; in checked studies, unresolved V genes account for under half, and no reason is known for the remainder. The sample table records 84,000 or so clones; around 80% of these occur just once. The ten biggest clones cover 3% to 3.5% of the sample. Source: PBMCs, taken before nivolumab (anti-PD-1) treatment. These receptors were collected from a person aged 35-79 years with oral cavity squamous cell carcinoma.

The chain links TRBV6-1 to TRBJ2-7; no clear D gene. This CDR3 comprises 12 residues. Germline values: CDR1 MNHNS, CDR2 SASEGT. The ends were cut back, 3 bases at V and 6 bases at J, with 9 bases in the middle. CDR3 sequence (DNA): TGTGCCAGCAGTGACCCCCTTGGCGAGCAGTACTTC. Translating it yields CASSDPLGEQYF.

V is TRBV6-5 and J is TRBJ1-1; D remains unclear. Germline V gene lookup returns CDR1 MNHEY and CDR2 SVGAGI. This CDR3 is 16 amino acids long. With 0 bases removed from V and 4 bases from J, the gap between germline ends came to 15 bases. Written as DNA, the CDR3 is TGTGCCAGCAGTTACTCCTCGTCCGCCGGGAGCACTGAAGCTTTCTTT. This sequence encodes CASSYSSSAGSTEAFF.

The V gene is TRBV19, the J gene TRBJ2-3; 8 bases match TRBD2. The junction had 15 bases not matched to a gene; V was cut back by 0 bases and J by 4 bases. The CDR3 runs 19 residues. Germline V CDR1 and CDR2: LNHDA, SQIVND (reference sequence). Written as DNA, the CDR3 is TGTGCCAGTAGTATAGAAGCGGGGGTGCCGGGACAAGTCGCAGATACGCAGTATTTT. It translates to CASSIEAGVPGQVADTQYF. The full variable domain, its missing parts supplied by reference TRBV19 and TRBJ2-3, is DGGITQSPKYLFRKEGQNVTLSCEQNLNHDAMYWYRQDPGQGLRLIYYSQIVNDFQKGDIAEGYSVSREKKESFPLTVTSAQKNPTAFYLCASSIEAGVPGQVADTQYFGPGTRLTVL.

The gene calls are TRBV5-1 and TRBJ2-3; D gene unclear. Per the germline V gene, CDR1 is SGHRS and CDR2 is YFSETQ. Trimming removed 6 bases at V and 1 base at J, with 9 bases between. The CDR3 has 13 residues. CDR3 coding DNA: TGCGCCAGCACTTTGGGTGGCACAGATACGCAGTATTTT. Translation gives CASTLGGTDTQYF.

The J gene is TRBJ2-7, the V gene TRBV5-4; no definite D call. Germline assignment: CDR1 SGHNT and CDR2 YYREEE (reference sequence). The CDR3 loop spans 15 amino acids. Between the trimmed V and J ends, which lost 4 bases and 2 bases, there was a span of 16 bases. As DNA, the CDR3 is TGTGCCAGCAGCCACATAACAGCCGACACCTACGAGCAGTACTTC. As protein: CASSHITADTYEQYF.

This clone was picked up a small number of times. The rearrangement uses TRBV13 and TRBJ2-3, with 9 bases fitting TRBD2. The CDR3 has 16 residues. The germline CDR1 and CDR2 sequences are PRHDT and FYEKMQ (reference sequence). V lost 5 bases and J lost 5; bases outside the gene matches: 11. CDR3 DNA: TGTGCCAGCAGCCAAACCGTAGCGGGAGTGGGAGATACGCAGTATTTT. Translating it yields CASSQTVAGVGDTQYF.

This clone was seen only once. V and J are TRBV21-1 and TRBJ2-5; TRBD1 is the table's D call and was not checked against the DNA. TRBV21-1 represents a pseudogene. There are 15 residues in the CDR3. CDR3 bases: TGTGCCAGCGTAGGGACAGACTATACCAGAGAGACCCAGTACTTC. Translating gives CASVGTDYTRETQYF.

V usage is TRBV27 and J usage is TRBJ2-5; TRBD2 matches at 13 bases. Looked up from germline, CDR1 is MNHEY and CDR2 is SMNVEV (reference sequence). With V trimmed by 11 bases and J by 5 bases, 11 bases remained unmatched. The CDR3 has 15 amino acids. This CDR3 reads CASKLAGGPGETQYF. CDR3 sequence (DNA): TGTGCCTCAAAACTAGCGGGAGGGCCAGGGGAGACCCAGTACTTC.

CDR3 coding DNA: TGTGCCAGCCCCCTGGGGCGGGAGGTTAACTACGAGCAGTACTTC. This translates into CASPLGREVNYEQYF. The chain recombines TRBV7-3 with TRBJ2-7, with TRBD2 matching over 8 bases. Germline V gene data show CDR1 as SGHTA and CDR2 as FQGTGA. J lost 3 bases, V lost 8 bases, and 12 bases had no gene match. CDR3 size: 15 residues.

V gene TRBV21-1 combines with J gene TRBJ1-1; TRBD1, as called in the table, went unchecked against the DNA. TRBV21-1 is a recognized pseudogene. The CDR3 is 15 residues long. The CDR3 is CASSWGTGGHTEAFF. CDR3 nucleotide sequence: TGTGCCAGCAGCTGGGGGACAGGGGGACACACTGAAGCTTTCTTT.

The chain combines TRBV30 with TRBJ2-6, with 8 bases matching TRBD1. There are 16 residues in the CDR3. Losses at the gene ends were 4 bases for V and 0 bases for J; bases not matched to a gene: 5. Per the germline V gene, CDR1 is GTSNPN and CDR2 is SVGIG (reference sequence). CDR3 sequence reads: CAWTGGLFSGANVLTF. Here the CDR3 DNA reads TGTGCCTGGACAGGGGGCCTCTTCTCTGGGGCCAACGTCCTGACTTTC.

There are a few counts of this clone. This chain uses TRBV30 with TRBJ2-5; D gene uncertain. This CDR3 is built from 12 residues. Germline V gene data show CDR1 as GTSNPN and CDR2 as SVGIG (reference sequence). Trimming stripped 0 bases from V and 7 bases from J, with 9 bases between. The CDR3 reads CAWSVPPGTQYF. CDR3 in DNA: TGTGCCTGGAGTGTGCCCCCCGGGACCCAGTACTTC.

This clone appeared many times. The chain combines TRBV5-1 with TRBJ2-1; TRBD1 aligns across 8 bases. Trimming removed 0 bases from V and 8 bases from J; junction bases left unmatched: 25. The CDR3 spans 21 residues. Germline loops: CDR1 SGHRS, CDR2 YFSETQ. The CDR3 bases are TGCGCCAGCAGCTTGGTAGTAGGGGACAGGTCCGATAGCACCACAGAGGATGAGCAGTTCTTC. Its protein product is CASSLVVGDRSDSTTEDEQFF.

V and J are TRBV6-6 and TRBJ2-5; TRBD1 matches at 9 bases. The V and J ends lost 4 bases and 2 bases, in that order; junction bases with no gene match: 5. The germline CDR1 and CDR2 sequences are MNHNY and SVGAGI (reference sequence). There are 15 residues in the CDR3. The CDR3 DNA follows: TGTGCCAGCAGTTGGGGGACAGGGAGTCAAGAGACCCAGTACTTC. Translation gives CASSWGTGSQETQYF.

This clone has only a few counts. The DNA for the CDR3 is TGCGCCAGCAGTGATATGAGGGAGGGCCGTTCGCAGTTCTTC. Amino acids: CASSDMREGRSQFF. The chain combines TRBV10-1 with TRBJ2-1; TRBD2 aligns across 7 bases. Trimming at V came to 3 bases and at J to 12 bases, leaving 11 bases not matched to a gene. Germline CDR1 reads WNHNN; CDR2 reads SYGVQD (reference sequence). This CDR3 comprises 14 residues.

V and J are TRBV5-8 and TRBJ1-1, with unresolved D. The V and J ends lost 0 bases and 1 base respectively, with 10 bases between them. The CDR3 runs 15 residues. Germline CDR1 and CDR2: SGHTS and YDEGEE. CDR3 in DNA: TGTGCCAGCAGCTTGGGGAGGGTAGGGAACACTGAAGCTTTCTTT. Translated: CASSLGRVGNTEAFF. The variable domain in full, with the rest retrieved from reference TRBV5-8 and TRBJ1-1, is EAGVTQSPTHLIKTRGQQATLRCSPISGHTSVYWYQQALGLGLQFLLWYDEGEERNRGNFPPRFSGRQFPNYSSELNVNALELEDSALYLCASSLGRVGNTEAFFGQGTRLTVV.

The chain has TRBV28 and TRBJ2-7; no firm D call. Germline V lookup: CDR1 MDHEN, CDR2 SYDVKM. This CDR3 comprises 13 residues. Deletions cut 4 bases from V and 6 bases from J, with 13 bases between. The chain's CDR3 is CASSSVRRREQYF. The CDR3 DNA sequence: TGTGCCAGCAGTTCCGTTCGCCGTCGCGAGCAGTACTTC.

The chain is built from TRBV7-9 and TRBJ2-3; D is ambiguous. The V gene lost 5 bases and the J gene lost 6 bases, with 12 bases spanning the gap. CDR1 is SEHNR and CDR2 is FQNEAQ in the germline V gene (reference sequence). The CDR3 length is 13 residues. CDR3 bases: TGTGCCAGCAGCATGACTGTGTCGGATACGCAGTATTTT. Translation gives CASSMTVSDTQYF.

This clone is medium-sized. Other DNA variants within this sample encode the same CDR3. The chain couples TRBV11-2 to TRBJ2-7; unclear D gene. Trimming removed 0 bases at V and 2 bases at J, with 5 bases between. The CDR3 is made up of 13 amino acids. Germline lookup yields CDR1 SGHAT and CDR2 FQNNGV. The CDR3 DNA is TGTGCCAGCAGCTTAGATCCTCCCTACGAGCAGTACTTC. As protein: CASSLDPPYEQYF.

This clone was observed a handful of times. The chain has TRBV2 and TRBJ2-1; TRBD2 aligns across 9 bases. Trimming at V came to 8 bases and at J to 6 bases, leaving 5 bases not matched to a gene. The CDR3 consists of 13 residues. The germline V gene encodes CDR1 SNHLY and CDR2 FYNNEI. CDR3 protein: CASGVTSGNEQFF. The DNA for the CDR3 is TGTGCCAGCGGAGTGACTAGCGGCAATGAGCAGTTCTTC.

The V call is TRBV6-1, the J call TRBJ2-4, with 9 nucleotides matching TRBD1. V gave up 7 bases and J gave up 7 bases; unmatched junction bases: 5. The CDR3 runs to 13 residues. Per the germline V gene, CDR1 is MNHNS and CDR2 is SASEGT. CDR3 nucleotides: TGTGCCAGCACCCGGGACAGGGTGAACATTCAGTACTTC. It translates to CASTRDRVNIQYF.

CDR3 bases: TGTGCCAGCAGCTTGACTGTTGACAATGAGCAGTTCTTC. Translated: CASSLTVDNEQFF. This chain joins TRBV7-3 and TRBJ2-1; D is uncertain. CDR1 is SGHTA and CDR2 is FQGTGA in the germline V gene. V was shortened by 3 bases and J by 5 bases, with 8 bases between the two germline ends. The CDR3 has 13 amino acids.

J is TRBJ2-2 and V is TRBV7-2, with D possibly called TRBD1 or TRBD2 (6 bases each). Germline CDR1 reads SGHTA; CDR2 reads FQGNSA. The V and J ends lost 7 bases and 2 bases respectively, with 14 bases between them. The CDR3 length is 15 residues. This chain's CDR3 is CASTPGGGNTGELFF. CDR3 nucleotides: TGTGCCAGCACTCCCGGAGGGGGAAACACCGGGGAGCTGTTTTTT.

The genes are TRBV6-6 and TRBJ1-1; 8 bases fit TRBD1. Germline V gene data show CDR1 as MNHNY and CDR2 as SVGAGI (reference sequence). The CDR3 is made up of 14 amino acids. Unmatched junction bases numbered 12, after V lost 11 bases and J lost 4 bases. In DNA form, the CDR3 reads TGTGCCGGACAAGCGATTCAGGGGGCCACTGAAGCTTTCTTT. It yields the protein CAGQAIQGATEAFF.

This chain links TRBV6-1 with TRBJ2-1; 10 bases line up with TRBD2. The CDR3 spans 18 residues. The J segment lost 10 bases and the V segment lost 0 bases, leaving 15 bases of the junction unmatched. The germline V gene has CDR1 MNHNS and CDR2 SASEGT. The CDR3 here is CASSEAPVGTSVYREQFF. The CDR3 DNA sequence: TGTGCCAGCAGTGAAGCCCCTGTCGGGACTAGCGTCTACAGGGAGCAGTTCTTC.

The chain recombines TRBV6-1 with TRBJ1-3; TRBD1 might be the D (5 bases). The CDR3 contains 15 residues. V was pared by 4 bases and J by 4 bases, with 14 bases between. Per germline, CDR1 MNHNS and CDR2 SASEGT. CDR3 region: CASSVMTAPGNTIYF. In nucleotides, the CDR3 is TGTGCCAGCAGTGTAATGACAGCCCCAGGAAACACCATATATTTT.

The CDR3 DNA follows: TGTGCCAGCAGTAGGGCAGGGGGCTACACCTTC. Its protein product is CASSRAGGYTF. The J gene is TRBJ1-2, the V gene TRBV6-6; D is possibly TRBD1 (5 bases). CDR1 is MNHNY, CDR2 SVGAGI, per germline (reference sequence). The CDR3 contains 11 residues. V was trimmed by 5 bases and J by 8 bases, leaving 9 bases between them.